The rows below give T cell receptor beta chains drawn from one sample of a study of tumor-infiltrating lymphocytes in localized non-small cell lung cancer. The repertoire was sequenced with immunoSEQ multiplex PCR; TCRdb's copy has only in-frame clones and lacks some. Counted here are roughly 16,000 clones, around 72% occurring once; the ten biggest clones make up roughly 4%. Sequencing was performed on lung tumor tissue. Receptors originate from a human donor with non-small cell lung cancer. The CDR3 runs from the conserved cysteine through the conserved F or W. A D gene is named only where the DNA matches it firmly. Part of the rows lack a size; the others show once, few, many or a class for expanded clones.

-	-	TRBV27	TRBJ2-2	CASSFGPATGELFF	TGTGCCAGCAGTTTCGGGCCGGCCACCGGGGAGCTGTTTTTT
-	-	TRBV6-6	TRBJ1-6	CASSYSYQHNSPLHF	TGTGCCAGCAGTTACTCGTATCAGCATAATTCACCCCTCCACTTT
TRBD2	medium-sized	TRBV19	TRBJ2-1	CASSIAGGPYNEQFF	TGTGCCAGTAGTATAGCGGGAGGGCCATACAATGAGCAGTTCTTC
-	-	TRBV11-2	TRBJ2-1	CASSAQGGRDEQFF	TGTGCCAGCAGCGCTCAGGGGGGTAGGGATGAGCAGTTCTTC
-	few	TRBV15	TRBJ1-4	CATSGGGRISTNEKLFF	TGTGCCACCAGCGGAGGAGGGAGAATATCCACTAATGAAAAACTGTTTTTT
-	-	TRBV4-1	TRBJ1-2	CASSQPDRKSYGYTF	TGCGCCAGCAGCCAGCCGGACAGAAAAAGCTATGGCTACACCTTC
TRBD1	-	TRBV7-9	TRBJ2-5	CASSSTGGAGETQYF	TGTGCCAGCAGCTCAACAGGGGGCGCGGGGGAGACCCAGTACTTC
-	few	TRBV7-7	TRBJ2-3	CASSLGEGDTQYF	TGTGCTAGCAGCTTAGGTGAGGGGGATACGCAGTATTTT
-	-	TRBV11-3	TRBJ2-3	CASSLGSAALDTQYF	TGTGCCAGCAGCTTAGGGTCGGCTGCATTAGATACGCAGTATTTT
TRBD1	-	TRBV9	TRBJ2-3	CASSVAYGDRGTDTQYF	TGTGCCAGCAGCGTAGCTTATGGGGACAGGGGAACAGATACGCAGTATTTT
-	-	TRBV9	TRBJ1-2	CASSGLRDSYGYTF	TGTGCCAGCAGCGGACTCAGGGATAGCTATGGCTACACCTTC
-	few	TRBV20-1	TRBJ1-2	CSPGLAGGYTF	TGCAGCCCGGGGCTGGCAGGAGGCTACACCTTC
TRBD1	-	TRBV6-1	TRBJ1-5	CASSWTGGNQPQHF	TGTGCCAGCAGTTGGACAGGGGGCAATCAGCCCCAGCATTTT
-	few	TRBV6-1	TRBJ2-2	CASSSELTGELFF	TGTGCCAGCAGTAGCGAACTCACCGGGGAGCTGTTTTTT
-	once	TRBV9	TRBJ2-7	CASSVGTDITYEQYF	TGTGCCAGCAGCGTAGGGACAGATATTACCTACGAGCAGTACTTC
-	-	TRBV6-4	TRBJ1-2	CASSDSTGYGYTF	TGTGCCAGCAGTGACTCGACAGGCTATGGCTACACCTTC
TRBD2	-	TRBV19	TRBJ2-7	CASRQTSGINYEQYF	TGTGCCAGTAGACAGACTAGCGGGATAAACTACGAGCAGTACTTC
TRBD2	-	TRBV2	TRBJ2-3	CASSEGAGRADTQYF	TGTGCCAGCAGTGAAGGGGCGGGGAGGGCAGATACGCAGTATTTT
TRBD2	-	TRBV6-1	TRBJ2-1	CASSEGSGGNNEQFF	TGTGCCAGCAGTGAAGGTAGCGGGGGAAACAATGAGCAGTTCTTC
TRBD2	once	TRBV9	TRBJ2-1	CASSVDGGGLAGADEQFF	TGTGCCAGCAGCGTAGATGGGGGGGGACTAGCGGGAGCGGATGAGCAGTTCTTC
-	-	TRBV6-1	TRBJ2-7	CASRDGTSYEQYF	TGTGCCAGCCGGGATGGGACGTCCTACGAGCAGTACTTC
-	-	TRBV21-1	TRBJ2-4	CASSKALGLADGENIQYF	TGTGCCAGCAGCAAAGCCCTTGGACTAGCGGACGGTGAAAACATTCAGTACTTC
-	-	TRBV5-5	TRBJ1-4	CASSLSPGDGEKLFF	TGTGCCAGCAGCTTATCCCCTGGGGATGGGGAAAAACTGTTTTTT
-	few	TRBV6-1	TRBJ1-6	CASSRDNSPLHF	TGTGCCAGCAGCCGTGATAATTCACCCCTCCACTTT
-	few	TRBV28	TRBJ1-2	CASSLLDHGYTF	TGTGCCAGCAGTTTGCTTGATCATGGCTACACCTTC
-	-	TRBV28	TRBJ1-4	CASSDSGAPFEKLFF	TGTGCCAGCAGTGACTCAGGGGCACCCTTTGAAAAACTGTTTTTT
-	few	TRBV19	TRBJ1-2	CASSTPGRAYGYTF	TGTGCCAGTAGTACCCCCGGCAGGGCCTATGGCTACACCTTC
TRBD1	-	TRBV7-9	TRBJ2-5	CASSLAGGQGRQETQYF	TGTGCCAGCAGCTTAGCCGGGGGACAGGGTCGCCAAGAGACCCAGTACTTC
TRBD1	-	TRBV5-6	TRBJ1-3	CASSLQGAGNTIYF	TGTGCCAGCAGCCTCCAGGGGGCTGGAAACACCATATATTTT
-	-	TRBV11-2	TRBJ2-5	CASSLRVRETQYF	TGTGCCAGCAGCTTAAGGGTTCGAGAGACCCAGTACTTC
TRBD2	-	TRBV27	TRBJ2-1	CASSPYSLGTSGSEQFF	TGTGCCAGCAGCCCTTATTCCTTAGGGACTAGCGGGAGTGAGCAGTTCTTC
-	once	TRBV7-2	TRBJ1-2	CASSFGGAGTRQGYTF	TGTGCCAGCAGCTTTGGGGGTGCCGGGACAAGGCAAGGCTACACCTTC
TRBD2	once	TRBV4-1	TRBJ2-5	CASSPSGGFQETQYF	TGCGCCAGCAGCCCTAGCGGGGGGTTCCAAGAGACCCAGTACTTC
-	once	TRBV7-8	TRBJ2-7	CASRRTTTNYEQYF	TGTGCCAGCAGAAGGACTACCACAAACTACGAGCAGTACTTC
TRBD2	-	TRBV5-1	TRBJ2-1	CASSLAGGFYNEQFF	TGCGCCAGCAGCTTAGCGGGGGGCTTCTACAATGAGCAGTTCTTC
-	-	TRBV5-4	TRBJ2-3	CASSSPGHITDTQYF	TGTGCCAGCAGCTCCCCGGGACACATCACAGATACGCAGTATTTT
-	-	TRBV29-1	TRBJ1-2	CSVAGGIYGYTF	TGCAGCGTTGCCGGGGGCATCTATGGCTACACCTTC
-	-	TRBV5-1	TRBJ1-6	CASSRDRDGDSPLHF	TGCGCCAGCAGCCGGGACCGAGACGGGGATTCACCCCTCCACTTT
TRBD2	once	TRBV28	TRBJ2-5	CASTSGGGETQYF	TGTGCCAGCACCTCGGGGGGTGGGGAGACCCAGTACTTC
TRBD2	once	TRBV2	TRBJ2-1	CASSETLSTSGSPDNEQFF	TGTGCCAGCAGTGAGACCCTATCGACTAGCGGGAGTCCCGACAATGAGCAGTTCTTC
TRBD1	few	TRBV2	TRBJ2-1	CASSGTGGGTNEQFF	TGTGCCAGCAGTGGGACAGGGGGCGGAACCAATGAGCAGTTCTTC
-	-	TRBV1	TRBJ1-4	CTSSQGARVGTNEKLFF	TGCACCAGCAGCCAAGGAGCTAGGGTAGGAACTAATGAAAAACTGTTTTTT
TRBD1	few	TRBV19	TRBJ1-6	CASRAGQVFSPLHF	TGTGCCAGTAGGGCGGGACAGGTATTTTCACCCCTCCACTTT
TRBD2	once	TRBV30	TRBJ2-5	CAWSVQGRGGPQYF	TGTGCCTGGAGTGTACAGGGGCGGGGGGGCCCCCAGTACTTC
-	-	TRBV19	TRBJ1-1	CASSMIPRGTEAFF	TGTGCCAGTAGTATGATCCCTAGAGGGACTGAAGCTTTCTTT
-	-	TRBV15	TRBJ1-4	CATSRDSGGHEKLFF	TGTGCCACCAGCAGAGATTCCGGCGGCCATGAAAAACTGTTTTTT
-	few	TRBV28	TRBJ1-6	CASSSSTGSGSPLHF	-
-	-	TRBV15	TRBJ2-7	CATSRDPLREQYF	TGTGCCACCAGCAGAGATCCGTTGAGGGAGCAGTACTTC
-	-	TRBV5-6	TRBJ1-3	CASSSPGGGNTIYF	TGTGCCAGCAGCTCACCCGGGGGTGGAAACACCATATATTTT
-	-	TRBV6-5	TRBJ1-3	CASSYRNTIYF	TGTGCCAGCAGTTACCGAAACACCATATATTTT
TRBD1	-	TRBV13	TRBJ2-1	CASSFERTGGLFF	TGTGCCAGCAGCTTCGAGAGGACAGGGGGGTTGTTCTTC
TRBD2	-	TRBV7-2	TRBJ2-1	CASSWTSGVYNEQFF	TGTGCCAGCAGCTGGACTAGCGGGGTCTACAATGAGCAGTTCTTC
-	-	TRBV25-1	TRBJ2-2	CASRGEGELFF	TGTGCCAGCAGAGGAGAGGGGGAGCTGTTTTTT
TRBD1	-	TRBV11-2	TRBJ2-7	CASTWGTGTIYEQYF	TGTGCCAGCACCTGGGGGACAGGGACTATCTACGAGCAGTACTTC
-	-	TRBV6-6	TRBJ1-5	CASSWDTTINQPQHF	TGTGCCAGCAGCTGGGACACGACCATCAATCAGCCCCAGCATTTT
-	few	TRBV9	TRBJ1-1	CASSAAGGTTEAFF	TGTGCCAGCAGCGCGGCCGGGGGAACCACTGAAGCTTTCTTT
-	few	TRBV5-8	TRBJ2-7	CASSLAQSYEQYF	TGTGCCAGCAGCTTGGCCCAGTCCTACGAGCAGTACTTC
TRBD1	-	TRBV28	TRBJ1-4	CASSLGGVGTGGEKLFF	TGTGCCAGCAGTTTAGGGGGGGTAGGGACAGGGGGTGAAAAACTGTTTTTT
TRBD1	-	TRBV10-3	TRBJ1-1	CAISNPRQGDTEAFF	TGTGCCATCAGTAACCCGAGACAGGGAGACACTGAAGCTTTCTTT
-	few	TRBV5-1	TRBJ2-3	CASSLGSNGPVDTQYF	TGCGCCAGCAGCTTGGGGTCAAATGGCCCCGTAGATACGCAGTATTTT